The rows below give T cell receptor beta chains drawn from one sample of a study of beta chain features in type 1 diabetes. TCRdb keeps only in-frame clones here, not all; method: immunoSEQ multiplex PCR. The table shows around 600,000 clones, with approximately 13% occurring only once. Sequencing used naive CD4+ T cells from blood. These receptors originate from a man aged 25-45 years with type 1 diabetes. Both conserved end residues are part of each CDR3. A D gene is named only where the DNA matches it firmly. Clone size appears in some rows only: once, few, many, or a class for an expanded clone.

j_gene: TRBJ1-4; v_gene: TRBV2; d_gene: .; abundance: few; CDR3nt: TGTGCCAGCAGACCAAGGACACGTGAAAAACTGTTTTTT; CDR3aa: CASRPRTREKLFF
j_gene: TRBJ1-5; v_gene: TRBV6-1; d_gene: .; abundance: few; CDR3nt: TGTGCCAGCAGTGATCCTGCCTCGTTCCTGGGCAATCAGCCCCAGCATTTT; CDR3aa: CASSDPASFLGNQPQHF
j_gene: TRBJ2-1; v_gene: TRBV5-1; d_gene: TRBD2; abundance: .; CDR3nt: TGCGCCAGCAGCCTCGACAGCCGGCGGGGGATCTTC; CDR3aa: CASSLDSRRGIF
j_gene: TRBJ1-1; v_gene: TRBV7-9; d_gene: .; abundance: few; CDR3nt: TGTGCCAGCAGCTTAGGGCGGGGTTCGGCTGAAGCTTTCTTT; CDR3aa: CASSLGRGSAEAFF
j_gene: TRBJ2-4; v_gene: TRBV5-6; d_gene: .; abundance: few; CDR3nt: TGTGCCAGCAGCTCGGAGGAAAACATTCAGTACTTC; CDR3aa: CASSSEENIQYF
j_gene: TRBJ1-1; v_gene: TRBV4-1; d_gene: TRBD1; abundance: .; CDR3nt: TGCGCCAGCAGCATTGACAGGGGAGAAGCTTTCTTT; CDR3aa: CASSIDRGEAFF
j_gene: TRBJ2-2; v_gene: TRBV6-5; d_gene: .; abundance: few; CDR3nt: TGTGCCAGCAGTTACACTAGCCAGAACACCGGGGAGCTGTTTTTT; CDR3aa: CASSYTSQNTGELFF
j_gene: TRBJ1-1; v_gene: TRBV6-6; d_gene: .; abundance: few; CDR3nt: TGTGCCAGCAGCCTACCTTTAGGGGTTGGCACTGAAGCTTTCTTT; CDR3aa: CASSLPLGVGTEAFF
j_gene: TRBJ1-4; v_gene: TRBV20-1; d_gene: .; abundance: .; CDR3nt: TGCAGTGCTAGCTGGGGTGAAAAACTGTTTTTT; CDR3aa: CSASWGEKLFF
j_gene: TRBJ2-2; v_gene: TRBV30; d_gene: .; abundance: .; CDR3nt: TGTGCCTGGAGTCAGATACGGGGAGCCGCGAACACCGGGGAGCTGTTTTTT; CDR3aa: CAWSQIRGAANTGELFF
j_gene: TRBJ1-1; v_gene: TRBV6-5; d_gene: .; abundance: .; CDR3nt: TGTGCCAGCAGTTACGGGGCTTTCTTT; CDR3aa: CASSYGAFF
j_gene: TRBJ1-3; v_gene: TRBV29-1; d_gene: .; abundance: .; CDR3nt: TGCAGCGTTGACTTGCCAAACTCTGGAAACACCATATATTTT; CDR3aa: CSVDLPNSGNTIYF
j_gene: TRBJ1-5; v_gene: TRBV28; d_gene: TRBD1; abundance: .; CDR3nt: TGTGCCAGCAGCCCCCATGACAGGGCTAGCAATCAGCCCCAGCATTTT; CDR3aa: CASSPHDRASNQPQHF
j_gene: TRBJ2-1; v_gene: TRBV5-1; d_gene: TRBD2; abundance: .; CDR3nt: TGCGCCAGCAGCTTGTTTATGCGACGTAGCGGGTACAATGAGCAGTTCTTC; CDR3aa: CASSLFMRRSGYNEQFF
j_gene: TRBJ2-3; v_gene: TRBV7-2; d_gene: .; abundance: .; CDR3nt: TGTGCCAGCACCCTTAATGGACCAAGGGTGGCAGATACGCAGTATTTT; CDR3aa: CASTLNGPRVADTQYF
j_gene: TRBJ2-7; v_gene: TRBV11-2; d_gene: TRBD1; abundance: .; CDR3nt: TGTGCCAGCACGGACAGGGCAGATGGGTCCTACGAGCAGTACTTC; CDR3aa: CASTDRADGSYEQYF
j_gene: TRBJ2-1; v_gene: TRBV5-4; d_gene: .; abundance: few; CDR3nt: TGTGCCAGCAGCCGCATAGAGGGGAATTACAATGAGCAGTTCTTC; CDR3aa: CASSRIEGNYNEQFF
j_gene: TRBJ1-1; v_gene: TRBV6-5; d_gene: .; abundance: .; CDR3nt: TGTGCCAGCAGTTCCGGTCAGGCGGGCACTGAAGCTTTCTTT; CDR3aa: CASSSGQAGTEAFF
j_gene: TRBJ1-3; v_gene: TRBV25-1; d_gene: .; abundance: few; CDR3nt: TGTGCCAGCAGCGGGGGGTATTCTGGAAACACCATATATTTT; CDR3aa: CASSGGYSGNTIYF
j_gene: TRBJ2-6; v_gene: TRBV2; d_gene: TRBD1; abundance: few; CDR3nt: TGTGCCAGTCGACAGGGGGAGGCTGGGGCCAACGTCCTGACTTTC; CDR3aa: CASRQGEAGANVLTF
j_gene: TRBJ2-3; v_gene: TRBV30; d_gene: TRBD1; abundance: few; CDR3nt: TGTGCCTGGAAGGGCCACGGGACAGCTACAGATACGCAGTATTTT; CDR3aa: CAWKGHGTATDTQYF
j_gene: TRBJ2-6; v_gene: TRBV19; d_gene: TRBD1; abundance: .; CDR3nt: TGTGCCAGTAGTTCACAGGGGGCCCCTGGGGCCAACGTCCTGACTTTC; CDR3aa: CASSSQGAPGANVLTF
j_gene: TRBJ2-3; v_gene: TRBV29-1; d_gene: .; abundance: .; CDR3nt: TGCAGCGTATCCAGACTACCCCTTAGAACAGATACGCAGTATTTT; CDR3aa: CSVSRLPLRTDTQYF
j_gene: TRBJ1-4; v_gene: TRBV11-2; d_gene: .; abundance: few; CDR3nt: TGTGCCAGCAGCTTTAACCAGAAGAATGAAAAACTGTTTTTT; CDR3aa: CASSFNQKNEKLFF
j_gene: TRBJ2-5; v_gene: TRBV19; d_gene: .; abundance: few; CDR3nt: TGTGCCAGTAGTAAAGGGACCTCTACGGAGACCCAGTACTTC; CDR3aa: CASSKGTSTETQYF
j_gene: TRBJ2-1; v_gene: TRBV27; d_gene: TRBD2; abundance: .; CDR3nt: TGTGCCAGCAGTTTTCTAGCGGGGGGGCACAATGAGCAGTTCTTC; CDR3aa: CASSFLAGGHNEQFF
j_gene: TRBJ1-6; v_gene: TRBV6-5; d_gene: .; abundance: few; CDR3nt: TGTGCCAGCAGTTCCGGGGGCTCCTATAATTCACCCCTCCACTTT; CDR3aa: CASSSGGSYNSPLHF
j_gene: TRBJ1-5; v_gene: TRBV27; d_gene: .; abundance: few; CDR3nt: TGTGCCAGCAGTTTATCTGGACAGTACAATCAGCCCCAGCATTTT; CDR3aa: CASSLSGQYNQPQHF
j_gene: TRBJ1-4; v_gene: TRBV2; d_gene: .; abundance: few; CDR3nt: TGTGCCAGCAGACCGGGCTCCCCTGGGGAAAAACTGTTTTTT; CDR3aa: CASRPGSPGEKLFF
j_gene: TRBJ2-7; v_gene: TRBV6-1; d_gene: .; abundance: .; CDR3nt: TGTGCCAGCAGCGCCGGACAGATCTACGAGCAGTACTTC; CDR3aa: CASSAGQIYEQYF
j_gene: TRBJ1-2; v_gene: TRBV7-9; d_gene: TRBD1; abundance: .; CDR3nt: TGTGCCAGCAGCCCTTCGGGACAGGAGGTCGGCTACACCTTC; CDR3aa: CASSPSGQEVGYTF
j_gene: TRBJ1-5; v_gene: TRBV30; d_gene: TRBD1; abundance: .; CDR3nt: TGTGCCTGGGGCGGACAGGGGGATCAGCCCCAGCATTTT; CDR3aa: CAWGGQGDQPQHF
j_gene: TRBJ2-5; v_gene: TRBV7-2; d_gene: .; abundance: .; CDR3nt: TGTGCCAGCAGCACGGGACCCGCTGGTGAGACCCAGTACTTC; CDR3aa: CASSTGPAGETQYF
j_gene: TRBJ1-6; v_gene: TRBV9; d_gene: .; abundance: few; CDR3nt: TGTGCCAGCAGCGCCGGGGGCTCCAATTCACCCCTCCACTTT; CDR3aa: CASSAGGSNSPLHF
j_gene: TRBJ2-4; v_gene: TRBV6-6; d_gene: .; abundance: .; CDR3nt: TGTGCCAGCAGATCACCGGGATCCGGCCCTTATATTCAGTACTTC; CDR3aa: CASRSPGSGPYIQYF
j_gene: TRBJ2-3; v_gene: TRBV7-9; d_gene: TRBD1; abundance: .; CDR3nt: TGTGCCAGCAGCATGGGGCAGGGGGTTTCAGATACGCAGTATTTT; CDR3aa: CASSMGQGVSDTQYF
j_gene: TRBJ1-4; v_gene: TRBV6-1; d_gene: TRBD1; abundance: few; CDR3nt: TGTGCCAGCAGTGAACCTGGGACAGGGATCGGAAAACTGTTTTTT; CDR3aa: CASSEPGTGIGKLFF
j_gene: TRBJ2-7; v_gene: TRBV5-8; d_gene: .; abundance: .; CDR3nt: TGTGCCAGCAGCTTATTTTACGAGCAGTACTTC; CDR3aa: CASSLFYEQYF
j_gene: TRBJ2-7; v_gene: TRBV28; d_gene: .; abundance: few; CDR3nt: TGTGCCAGCAGCGAATGGAGGGAGCAGTACTTC; CDR3aa: CASSEWREQYF
j_gene: TRBJ2-1; v_gene: TRBV6-5; d_gene: .; abundance: few; CDR3nt: TGTGCCAGCAGTTACGGGCAGGAGATTGGCCGGGGGCAGTTCTTC; CDR3aa: CASSYGQEIGRGQFF
j_gene: TRBJ2-1; v_gene: TRBV27; d_gene: .; abundance: .; CDR3nt: TGTGCCAGCAGTGGCAGGTGGAATGAGCAGTTCTTC; CDR3aa: CASSGRWNEQFF
j_gene: TRBJ1-1; v_gene: TRBV4-3; d_gene: TRBD1; abundance: .; CDR3nt: TGCGCCAGCAGCCAACGAGGAGGGACAGGGAATCGAGCTTTCTTT; CDR3aa: CASSQRGGTGNRAFF
j_gene: TRBJ1-3; v_gene: TRBV7-6; d_gene: TRBD1; abundance: few; CDR3nt: TGTGCCAGCAGTTTAGTGGCCAGGGGGACCGGAAACACCATATATTTT; CDR3aa: CASSLVARGTGNTIYF
j_gene: TRBJ1-2; v_gene: TRBV7-9; d_gene: TRBD1; abundance: few; CDR3nt: TGTGCCAGCAGCTTGAGGACAGGGGGCTATGGCTACACCTTC; CDR3aa: CASSLRTGGYGYTF
j_gene: TRBJ2-1; v_gene: TRBV19; d_gene: TRBD1; abundance: .; CDR3nt: TGTGCCAGTAGTTCCTGGACAGGGACGGGGAATGAGCAGTTCTTC; CDR3aa: CASSSWTGTGNEQFF
j_gene: TRBJ2-5; v_gene: TRBV5-6; d_gene: TRBD2; abundance: few; CDR3nt: TGTGCCAGCAGCCCAGCTGGGGGGGTTTGGACCCAGTACTTC; CDR3aa: CASSPAGGVWTQYF